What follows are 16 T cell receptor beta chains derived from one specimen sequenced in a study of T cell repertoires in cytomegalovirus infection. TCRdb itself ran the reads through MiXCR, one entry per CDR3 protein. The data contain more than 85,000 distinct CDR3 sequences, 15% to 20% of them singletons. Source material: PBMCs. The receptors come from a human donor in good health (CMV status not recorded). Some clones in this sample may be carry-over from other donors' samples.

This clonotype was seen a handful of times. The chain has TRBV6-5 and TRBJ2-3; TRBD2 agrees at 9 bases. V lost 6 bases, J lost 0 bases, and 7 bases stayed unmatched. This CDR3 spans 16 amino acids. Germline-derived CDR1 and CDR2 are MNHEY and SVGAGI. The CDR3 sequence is CASRSGRGGSTDTQYF. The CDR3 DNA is TGTGCCAGCAGGAGCGGGCGGGGGGGAAGCACAGATACGCAGTATTTT.

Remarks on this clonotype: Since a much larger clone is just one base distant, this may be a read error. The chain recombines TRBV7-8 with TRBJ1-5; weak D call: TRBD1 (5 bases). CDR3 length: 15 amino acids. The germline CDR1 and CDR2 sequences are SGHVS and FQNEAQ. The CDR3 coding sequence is TGTGCCAGCAACTTAGGGGCAGGAAGCAATCAGCCCCAGCATTTT. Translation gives CASNLGAGSNQPQHF.

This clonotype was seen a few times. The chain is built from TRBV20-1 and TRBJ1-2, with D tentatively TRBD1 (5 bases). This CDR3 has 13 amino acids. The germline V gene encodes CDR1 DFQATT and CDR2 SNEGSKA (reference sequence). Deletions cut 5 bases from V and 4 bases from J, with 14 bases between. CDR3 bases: TGCAGTGCTGAGGAGAGGGGCCTCTATGGCTACACCTTC. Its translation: CSAEERGLYGYTF.

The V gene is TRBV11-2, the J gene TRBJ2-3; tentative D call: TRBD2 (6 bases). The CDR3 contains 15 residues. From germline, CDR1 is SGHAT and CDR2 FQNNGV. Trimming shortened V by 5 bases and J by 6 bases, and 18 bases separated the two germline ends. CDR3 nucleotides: TGTGCCAGCAGCCTCCTTTCCCCACGGGGGGATACGCAGTATTTT. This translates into CASSLLSPRGDTQYF.

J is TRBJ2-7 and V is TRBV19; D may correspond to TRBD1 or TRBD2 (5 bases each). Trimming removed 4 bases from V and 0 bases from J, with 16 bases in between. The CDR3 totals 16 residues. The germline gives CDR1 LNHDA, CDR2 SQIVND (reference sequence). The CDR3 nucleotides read TGTGCCAGTAGTAGCGTCCCGAGGGACGCCTCCTACGAGCAGTACTTC. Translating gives CASSSVPRDASYEQYF.

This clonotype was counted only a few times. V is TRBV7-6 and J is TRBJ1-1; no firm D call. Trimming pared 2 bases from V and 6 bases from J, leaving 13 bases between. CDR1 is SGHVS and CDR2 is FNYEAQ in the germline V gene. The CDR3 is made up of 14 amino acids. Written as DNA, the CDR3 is TGTGCCAGCAGCTTAATCGCCGCCGGCGCTGAAGCTTTCTTT. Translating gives CASSLIAAGAEAFF.

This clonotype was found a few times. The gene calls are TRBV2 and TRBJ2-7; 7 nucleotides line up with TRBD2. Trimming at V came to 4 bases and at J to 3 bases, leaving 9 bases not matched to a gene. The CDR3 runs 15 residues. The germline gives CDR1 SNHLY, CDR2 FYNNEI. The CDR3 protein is CASSVPAGYFYEQYF. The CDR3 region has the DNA TGTGCCAGCAGTGTTCCAGCGGGGTACTTCTACGAGCAGTACTTC.

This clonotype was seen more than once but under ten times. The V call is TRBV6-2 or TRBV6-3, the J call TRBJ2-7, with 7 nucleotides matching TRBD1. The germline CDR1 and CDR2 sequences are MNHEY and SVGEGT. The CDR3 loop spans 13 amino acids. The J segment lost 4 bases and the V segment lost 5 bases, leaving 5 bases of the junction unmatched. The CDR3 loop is CASSAGTAYEQYF. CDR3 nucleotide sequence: TGTGCCAGCAGTGCAGGGACAGCTTACGAGCAGTACTTC.

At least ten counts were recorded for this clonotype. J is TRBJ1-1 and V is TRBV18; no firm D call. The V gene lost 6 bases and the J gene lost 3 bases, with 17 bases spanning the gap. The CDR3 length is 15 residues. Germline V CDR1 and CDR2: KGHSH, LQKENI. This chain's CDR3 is CASSLYTGPDTEAFF. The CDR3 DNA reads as TGTGCCAGCTCCCTCTATACTGGGCCCGACACTGAAGCTTTCTTT.

CDR3 bases: TGCAGTGCTAGAGATGTAGGGTATGGCTACACCTTC. Its protein product is CSARDVGYGYTF. The chain has TRBV20-1 and TRBJ1-2; no firm D call. The V gene's germline CDR1 is DFQATT and CDR2 SNEGSKA (reference sequence). The CDR3 length is 12 residues. V was pared by 0 bases and J by 5 bases, with 7 bases between.

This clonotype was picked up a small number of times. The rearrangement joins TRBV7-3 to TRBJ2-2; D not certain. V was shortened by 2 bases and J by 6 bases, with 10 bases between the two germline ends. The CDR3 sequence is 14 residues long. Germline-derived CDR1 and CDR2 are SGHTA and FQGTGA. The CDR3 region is CASSLDFSSGELFF. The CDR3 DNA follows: TGTGCCAGCAGCTTAGACTTTAGTTCCGGGGAGCTGTTTTTT.

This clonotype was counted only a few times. The CDR3 loop is CASRQGLNTGELFF. In DNA, the CDR3 is TGTGCCAGCAGGCAGGGACTTAACACCGGGGAGCTGTTTTTT. This chain uses TRBV2 with TRBJ2-2; a possible D gene is TRBD2 (6 bases). Germline V gene lookup returns CDR1 SNHLY and CDR2 FYNNEI. V was cut by 6 bases and J by 2 bases, with 10 bases left in between. The CDR3 spans 14 residues. The full variable domain, rest sourced from reference TRBV2 and TRBJ2-2, is EPEVTQTPSHQVTQMGQEVILRCVPISNHLYFYWYRQILGQKVEFLVSFYNNEISEKSEIFDDQFSVERPDGSNFTLKIRSTKLEDSAMYFCASRQGLNTGELFFGEGSRLTVL.

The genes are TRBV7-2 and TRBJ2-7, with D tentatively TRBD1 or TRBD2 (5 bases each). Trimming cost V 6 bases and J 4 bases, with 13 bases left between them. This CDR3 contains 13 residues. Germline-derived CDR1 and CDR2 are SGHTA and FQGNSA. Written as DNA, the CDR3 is TGTGCCAGCAGAGAGGGACGGGTTTACGAGCAGTACTTC. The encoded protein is CASREGRVYEQYF.

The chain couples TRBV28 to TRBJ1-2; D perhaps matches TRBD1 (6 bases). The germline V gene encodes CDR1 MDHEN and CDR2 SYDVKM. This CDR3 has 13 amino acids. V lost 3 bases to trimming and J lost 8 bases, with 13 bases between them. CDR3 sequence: CASSFPTGSGYTF. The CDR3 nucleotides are TGTGCCAGCAGTTTCCCGACAGGATCCGGCTACACCTTC.

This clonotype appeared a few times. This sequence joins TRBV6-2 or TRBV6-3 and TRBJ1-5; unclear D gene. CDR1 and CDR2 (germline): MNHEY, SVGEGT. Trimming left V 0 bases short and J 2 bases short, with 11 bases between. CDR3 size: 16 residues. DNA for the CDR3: TGTGCCAGCAGTTACTCGAGACTGTTAGGCAATCAGCCCCAGCATTTT. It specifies CASSYSRLLGNQPQHF.

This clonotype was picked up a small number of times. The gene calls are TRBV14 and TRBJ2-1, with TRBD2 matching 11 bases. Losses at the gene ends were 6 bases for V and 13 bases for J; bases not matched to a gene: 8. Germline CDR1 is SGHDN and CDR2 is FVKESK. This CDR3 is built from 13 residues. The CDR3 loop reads CASSLHLAGGQFF. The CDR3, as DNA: TGTGCCAGCAGTCTCCACCTAGCGGGGGGCCAGTTCTTC.